This record looks at one T cell receptor (beta chain) sequence and its context. Germline V gene data show CDR1 as SGHNT and CDR2 as YYREEE (reference sequence). The V end lost 3 bases, the J end lost 2 bases, and 11 bases lay between the germline ends. This CDR3 region has 15 residues. Method: immunoSEQ multiplex PCR; TCRdb's copy keeps in-frame clones and lacks some. Among 4,500 to 6,000 clones listed, approximately 73% were seen once. This sample is drawn from a study of T cells after posttransplantation cyclophosphamide. Control samples came 1 year after myeloablative marrow transplants with methotrexate plus calcineurin inhibitor.

The rearrangement joins TRBV5-4 to TRBJ1-4; D call uncertain. This specimen consisted of PBMCs, obtained about 340 days after allogeneic stem cell transplant with calcineurin inhibitor and methotrexate. The clonotype comes from a female patient aged 45-60 years who received an allogeneic stem cell transplant from an unrelated donor, was CMV-positive, and had acute and chronic GVHD. Part of the T cell pool may stem from the graft donor. In DNA, the CDR3 is TGTGCCAGCAGCTCCCTGGCGGGGACTAATGAAAAACTGTTTTTT. This translates into CASSSLAGTNEKLFF.